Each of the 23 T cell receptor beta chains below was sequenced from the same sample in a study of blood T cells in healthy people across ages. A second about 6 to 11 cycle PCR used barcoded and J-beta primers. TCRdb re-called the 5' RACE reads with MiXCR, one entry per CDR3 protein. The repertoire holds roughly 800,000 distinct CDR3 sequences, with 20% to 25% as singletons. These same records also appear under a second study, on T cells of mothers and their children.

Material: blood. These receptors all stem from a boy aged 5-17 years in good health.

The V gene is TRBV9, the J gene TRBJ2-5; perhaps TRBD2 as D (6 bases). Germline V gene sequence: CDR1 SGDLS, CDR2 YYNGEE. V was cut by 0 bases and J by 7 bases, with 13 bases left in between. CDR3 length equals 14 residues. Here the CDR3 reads CASSVGVMGGTQYF. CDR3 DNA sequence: TGTGCCAGCAGCGTAGGGGTGATGGGGGGGACCCAGTACTTC.

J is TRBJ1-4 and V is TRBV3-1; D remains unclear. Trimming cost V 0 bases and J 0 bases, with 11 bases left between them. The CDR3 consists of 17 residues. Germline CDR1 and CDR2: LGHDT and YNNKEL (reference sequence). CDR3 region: CASSQDHDVSTNEKLFF. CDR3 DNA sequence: TGTGCCAGCAGCCAAGACCACGACGTTTCAACTAATGAAAAACTGTTTTTT.

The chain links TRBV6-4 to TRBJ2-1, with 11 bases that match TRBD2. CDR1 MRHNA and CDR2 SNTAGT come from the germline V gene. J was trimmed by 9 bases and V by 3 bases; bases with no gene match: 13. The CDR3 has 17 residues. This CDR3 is CASSEGSSSGGASEQFF. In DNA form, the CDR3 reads TGTGCCAGCAGTGAGGGCTCCAGTAGCGGGGGGGCCAGTGAGCAGTTCTTC.

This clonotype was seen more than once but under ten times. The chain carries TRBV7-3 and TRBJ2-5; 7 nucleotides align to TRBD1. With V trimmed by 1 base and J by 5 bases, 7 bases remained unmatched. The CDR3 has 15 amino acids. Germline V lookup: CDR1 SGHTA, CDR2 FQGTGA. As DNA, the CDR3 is TGTGCCAGCAGCTTAAGAGGGGACAGATCTGAGACCCAGTACTTC. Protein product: CASSLRGDRSETQYF.

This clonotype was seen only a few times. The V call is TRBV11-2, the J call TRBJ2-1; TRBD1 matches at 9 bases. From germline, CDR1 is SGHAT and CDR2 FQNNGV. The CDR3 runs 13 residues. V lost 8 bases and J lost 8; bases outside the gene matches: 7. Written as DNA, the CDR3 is TGTGCCAGCTGGGACAGGGAAGGAGATGAGCAGTTCTTC. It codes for CASWDREGDEQFF.

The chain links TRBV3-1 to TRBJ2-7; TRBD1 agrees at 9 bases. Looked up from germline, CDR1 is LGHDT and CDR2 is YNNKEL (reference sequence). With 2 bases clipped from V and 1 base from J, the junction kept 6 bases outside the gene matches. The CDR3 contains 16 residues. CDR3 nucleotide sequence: TGTGCCAGCAGCCAACTCGCCGGGACAGGGTCCTACGAGCAGTACTTC. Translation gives CASSQLAGTGSYEQYF.

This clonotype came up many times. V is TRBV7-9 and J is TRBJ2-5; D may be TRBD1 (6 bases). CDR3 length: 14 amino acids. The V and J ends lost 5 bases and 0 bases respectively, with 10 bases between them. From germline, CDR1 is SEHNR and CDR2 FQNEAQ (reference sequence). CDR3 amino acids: CASSPRTDQETQYF. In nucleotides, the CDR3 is TGTGCCAGCAGCCCCCGGACAGACCAAGAGACCCAGTACTTC.

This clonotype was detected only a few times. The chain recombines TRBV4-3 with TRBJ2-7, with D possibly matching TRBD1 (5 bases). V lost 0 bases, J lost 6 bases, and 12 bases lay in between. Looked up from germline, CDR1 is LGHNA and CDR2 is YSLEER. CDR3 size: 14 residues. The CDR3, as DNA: TGCGCCAGCAGCCAAGATAGGGGTCCTTCCGAGCAGTACTTC. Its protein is CASSQDRGPSEQYF.

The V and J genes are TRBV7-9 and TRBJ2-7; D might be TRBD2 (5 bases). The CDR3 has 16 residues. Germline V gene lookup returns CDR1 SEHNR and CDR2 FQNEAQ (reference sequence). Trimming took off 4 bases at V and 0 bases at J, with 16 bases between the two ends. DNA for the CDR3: TGTGCCAGCAGCTACACAGAGGGCTTAAGCTCCTACGAGCAGTACTTC. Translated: CASSYTEGLSSYEQYF. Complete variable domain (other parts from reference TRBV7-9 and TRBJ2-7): DTGVSQNPRHKITKRGQNVTFRCDPISEHNRLYWYRQTLGQGPEFLTYFQNEAQLEKSRLLSDRFSAERPKGSFSTLEIQRTEQGDSAMYLCASSYTEGLSSYEQYFGPGTRLTVT.

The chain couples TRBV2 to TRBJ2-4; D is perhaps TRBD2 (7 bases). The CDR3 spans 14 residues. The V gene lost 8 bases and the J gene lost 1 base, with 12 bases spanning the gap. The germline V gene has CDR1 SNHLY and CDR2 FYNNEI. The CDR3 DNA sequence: TGTGCCAGCGGCGGGGGCCGGGCCAAAAACATTCAGTACTTC. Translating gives CASGGGRAKNIQYF.

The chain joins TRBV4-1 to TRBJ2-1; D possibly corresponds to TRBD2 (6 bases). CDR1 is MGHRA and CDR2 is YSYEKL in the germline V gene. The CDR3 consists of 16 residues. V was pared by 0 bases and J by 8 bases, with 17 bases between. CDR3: CASSQDQGGAFDEQFF. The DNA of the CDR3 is TGCGCCAGCAGCCAAGATCAGGGCGGGGCGTTCGATGAGCAGTTCTTC.

CDR3 in DNA: TGTGCCAGCAGCTTTCCAACGAATGAGCAGTTCTTC. Protein product: CASSFPTNEQFF. V and J are TRBV7-9 and TRBJ2-1; unclear D gene. The ends were cut back, 3 bases at V and 7 bases at J, with 7 bases in the middle. CDR1 and CDR2 (germline): SEHNR, FQNEAQ (reference sequence). The CDR3 covers 12 residues. Full variable domain (outside the CDR3, taken from reference TRBV7-9 and TRBJ2-1): DTGVSQNPRHKITKRGQNVTFRCDPISEHNRLYWYRQTLGQGPEFLTYFQNEAQLEKSRLLSDRFSAERPKGSFSTLEIQRTEQGDSAMYLCASSFPTNEQFFGPGTRLTVL.

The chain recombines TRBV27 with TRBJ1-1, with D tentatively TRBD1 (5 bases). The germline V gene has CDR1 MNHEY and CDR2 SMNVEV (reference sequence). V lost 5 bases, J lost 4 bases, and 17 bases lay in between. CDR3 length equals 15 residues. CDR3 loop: CASSPGTGGFTEAFF. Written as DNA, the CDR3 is TGTGCCAGCAGTCCCGGGACGGGGGGATTCACTGAAGCTTTCTTT.

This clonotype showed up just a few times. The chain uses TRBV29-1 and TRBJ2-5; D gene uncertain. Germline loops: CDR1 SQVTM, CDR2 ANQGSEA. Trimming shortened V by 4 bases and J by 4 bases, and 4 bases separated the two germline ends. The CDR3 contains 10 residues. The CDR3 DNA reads TGCAGCGTTGCATTAGAGACCCAGTACTTC. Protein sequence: CSVALETQYF.

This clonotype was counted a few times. The CDR3 is CASNVVNTGELFF. CDR3 nucleotides: TGTGCCAGCAACGTGGTTAACACCGGGGAGCTGTTTTTT. The chain recombines TRBV6-5 with TRBJ2-2; D gene uncertain. V lost 7 bases and J lost 2, with 8 bases in between. Germline V gene sequence: CDR1 MNHEY, CDR2 SVGAGI. The CDR3 sequence is 13 residues long.

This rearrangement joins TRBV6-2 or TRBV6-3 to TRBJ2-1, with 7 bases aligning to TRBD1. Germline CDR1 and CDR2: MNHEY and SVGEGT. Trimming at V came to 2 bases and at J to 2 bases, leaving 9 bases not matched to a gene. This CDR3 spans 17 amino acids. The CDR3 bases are TGTGCCAGCAGTTACCTCCAGACAGGGTTGCCCTACAATGAGCAGTTCTTC. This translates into CASSYLQTGLPYNEQFF.

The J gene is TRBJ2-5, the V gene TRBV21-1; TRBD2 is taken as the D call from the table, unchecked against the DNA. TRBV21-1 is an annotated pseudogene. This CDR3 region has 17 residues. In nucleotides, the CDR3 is TGTGCCAGACATGGATGGACTAGCCTTTCCCCATGGAAGACCCAGTACTTC. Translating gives CARHGWTSLSPWKTQYF.

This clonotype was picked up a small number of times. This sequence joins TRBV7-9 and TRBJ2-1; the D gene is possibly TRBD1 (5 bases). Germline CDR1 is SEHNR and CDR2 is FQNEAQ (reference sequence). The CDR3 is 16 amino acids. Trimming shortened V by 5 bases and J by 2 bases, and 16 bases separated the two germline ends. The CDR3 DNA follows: TGTGCCAGCAGCCCCAAGGGGCCAAATGCCTACAATGAGCAGTTCTTC. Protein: CASSPKGPNAYNEQFF.

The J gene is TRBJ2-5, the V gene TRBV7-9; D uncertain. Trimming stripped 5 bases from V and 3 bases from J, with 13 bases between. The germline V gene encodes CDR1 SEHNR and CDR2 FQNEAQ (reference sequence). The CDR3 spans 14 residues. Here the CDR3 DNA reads TGTGCCAGCAGCCCTCCGTCGATGGAAGAGACCCAGTACTTC. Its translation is CASSPPSMEETQYF.

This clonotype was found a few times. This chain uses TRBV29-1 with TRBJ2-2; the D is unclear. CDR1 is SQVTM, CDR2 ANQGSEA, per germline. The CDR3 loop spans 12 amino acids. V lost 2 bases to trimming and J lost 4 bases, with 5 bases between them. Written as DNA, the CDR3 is TGCAGCGTTGAATGGATCACCGGGGAGCTGTTTTTT. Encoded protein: CSVEWITGELFF.

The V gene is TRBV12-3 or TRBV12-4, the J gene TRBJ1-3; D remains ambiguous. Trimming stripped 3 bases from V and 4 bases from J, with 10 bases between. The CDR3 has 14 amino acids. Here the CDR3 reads CASSFERVGNTIYF. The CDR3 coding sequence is TGTGCCAGCAGTTTTGAGCGGGTCGGAAACACCATATATTTT.

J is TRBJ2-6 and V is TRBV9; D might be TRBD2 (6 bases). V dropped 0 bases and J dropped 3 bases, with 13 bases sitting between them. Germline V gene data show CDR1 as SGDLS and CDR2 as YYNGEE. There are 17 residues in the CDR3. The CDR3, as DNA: TGTGCCAGCAGCGTAGGTAGCGGCCAGGGTGGGGCCAACGTCCTGACTTTC. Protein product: CASSVGSGQGGANVLTF. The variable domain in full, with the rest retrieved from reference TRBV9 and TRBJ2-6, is DSGVTQTPKHLITATGQRVTLRCSPRSGDLSVYWYQQSLDQGLQFLIQYYNGEERAKGNILERFSAQQFPDLHSELNLSSLELGDSALYFCASSVGSGQGGANVLTFGAGSRLTVL.

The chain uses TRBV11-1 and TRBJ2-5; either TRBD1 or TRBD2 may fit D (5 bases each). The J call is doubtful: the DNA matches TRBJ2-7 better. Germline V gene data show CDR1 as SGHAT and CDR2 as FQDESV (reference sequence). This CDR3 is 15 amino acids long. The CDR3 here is CASSSWDHGTYEQYF. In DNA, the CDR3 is TGTGCCAGCAGCTCTTGGGACCACGGAACCTACGAGCAGTACTTC.